Listed here are 20 T cell receptor beta chains from one sample, sequenced in a study of cytomegalovirus exposure and HLA in healthy donors. The PCR used 60 Vbeta and 13 Jbeta primers. Clones were sequenced by immunoSEQ multiplex PCR, and TCRdb holds only the in-frame ones, with some missing. The sample shows about 130,000 clones, around 68% of them seen only once. Sequencing input: PBMCs. The receptor source for this set is a man aged 35 to 55 in good health and CMV-seropositive.

The chain uses TRBV25-1 and TRBJ1-1; no reliable D call. The germline gives CDR1 MGHDK, CDR2 SYGVNS. This CDR3 has 14 residues. V dropped 5 bases and J dropped 0 bases, with 10 bases sitting between them. The CDR3 sequence is CASSPIELNTEAFF. The DNA for the CDR3 is TGTGCCAGCAGTCCTATTGAACTGAACACTGAAGCTTTCTTT.

J is TRBJ2-1 and V is TRBV6-4; 7 bases are shared with TRBD1. Losses at the gene ends were 6 bases for V and 9 bases for J; bases not matched to a gene: 2. The CDR3 consists of 11 residues. Germline V gene sequence: CDR1 MRHNA, CDR2 SNTAGT. The CDR3 DNA is TGTGCCAGCAGGACAGGGTTTGAGCAGTTCTTC. This encodes CASRTGFEQFF.

This clone was detected once. This chain joins TRBV5-1 and TRBJ2-5; D might be TRBD1 (5 bases). Germline V gene data show CDR1 as SGHRS and CDR2 as YFSETQ. This CDR3 region has 15 residues. The germline V and J ends were trimmed by 4 bases and 0 bases, with 13 bases remaining between them. CDR3 amino acids: CASSPTTVHQETQYF. As DNA, the CDR3 is TGCGCCAGCAGCCCAACGACAGTCCACCAAGAGACCCAGTACTTC.

This clone was counted a few times. The V call is TRBV4-1, the J call TRBJ1-1, with TRBD1 as a possible D gene (5 bases). The CDR3 runs to 15 residues. The germline CDR1 and CDR2 sequences are MGHRA and YSYEKL. V lost 1 base and J lost 6, with 15 bases in between. The CDR3 DNA is TGCGCCAGCAGCCAAGGGGGCGGTGGAGAACCTGAAGCTTTCTTT. Translating gives CASSQGGGGEPEAFF.

The V gene is TRBV10-3, the J gene TRBJ2-7; D is unresolved. From germline, CDR1 is ENHRY and CDR2 SYGVKD. The V end lost 0 bases, the J end lost 7 bases, and 10 bases lay between the germline ends. The CDR3 contains 13 residues. The CDR3 sequence is CAISESASREQYF. CDR3 nucleotides: TGTGCCATCAGTGAGTCTGCCTCGAGAGAGCAGTACTTC.

The chain recombines TRBV27 with TRBJ1-5, with a weak D call TRBD1 (5 bases). Trimming cost V 5 bases and J 0 bases, with 11 bases left between them. The germline gives CDR1 MNHEY, CDR2 SMNVEV (reference sequence). The CDR3 spans 15 residues. CDR3 loop: CASSLKGLSNQPQHF. CDR3 DNA sequence: TGTGCCAGCAGTCTTAAGGGGCTTAGCAATCAGCCCCAGCATTTT.

The chain couples TRBV14 to TRBJ2-5; tentative D call: TRBD2 (6 bases). The germline V and J ends were trimmed by 6 bases and 5 bases, with 13 bases remaining between them. The CDR3 length is 13 residues. Germline loops: CDR1 SGHDN, CDR2 FVKESK. CDR3 protein: CASRGLSQETQYF. The DNA for the CDR3 is TGTGCCAGCAGAGGACTATCCCAGGAGACCCAGTACTTC.

This chain uses TRBV28 with TRBJ1-4; D perhaps matches TRBD1 (6 bases). Germline assignment: CDR1 MDHEN and CDR2 SYDVKM. Trimming took off 7 bases at V and 8 bases at J, with 17 bases between the two ends. This CDR3 has 14 residues. DNA for the CDR3: TGTGCCAGCAATATACAGGGTCGGCGAGAAAAACTGTTTTTT. Encoded protein: CASNIQGRREKLFF.

The table lists this clone with a few counts. The DNA is left out, because the CDR3 cannot be placed on it with certainty; the CDR3 is given as TCRdb lists it. The chain carries TRBV27 and TRBJ1-1. The germline gives CDR1 MNHEY, CDR2 SMNVEV (reference sequence). The CDR3 adds up to 20 amino acids, both ends counted. CDR3 amino acids: CASSLSIGGRGFLENTEAFF.

The chain uses TRBV7-8 and TRBJ1-5; D remains unclear. V was cut by 1 base and J by 0 bases, with 10 bases left in between. Germline loops: CDR1 SGHVS, CDR2 FQNEAQ. There are 16 residues in the CDR3. The CDR3 DNA reads TGTGCCAGCAGCTTAGGTGGAGGGCTTAGCAATCAGCCCCAGCATTTT. Amino acids: CASSLGGGLSNQPQHF.

CDR3 loop: CASSTPGQNPNEQFF. Here the CDR3 DNA reads TGTGCCAGCAGCACACCGGGACAGAACCCCAATGAGCAGTTCTTC. The rearrangement joins TRBV7-2 to TRBJ2-1; 7 positions match TRBD1. With V trimmed by 5 bases and J by 6 bases, 10 bases remained unmatched. The CDR3 runs 15 residues. Germline-derived CDR1 and CDR2 are SGHTA and FQGNSA.

The chain couples TRBV19 to TRBJ2-2; D unclear. The CDR3 has 11 amino acids. With 5 bases removed from V and 6 bases from J, the gap between germline ends came to 4 bases. The germline V gene encodes CDR1 LNHDA and CDR2 SQIVND (reference sequence). The CDR3 loop is CASSLPGELFF. CDR3 coding DNA: TGTGCCAGTAGTCTCCCCGGGGAGCTGTTTTTT.

The V call is TRBV7-3, the J call TRBJ2-3; TRBD2 matches 7 bases. This CDR3 spans 14 amino acids. The V segment lost 4 bases and the J segment 2 bases; nucleotides outside the gene matches: 3. Germline CDR1 is SGHTA and CDR2 is FQGTGA. The CDR3 spells CASSSTSDTDTQYF. The CDR3 DNA sequence: TGTGCCAGCAGCTCTACTAGCGACACAGATACGCAGTATTTT.

This clone occurred once. The chain has TRBV27 and TRBJ2-7; 9 bases map to TRBD1. V shed 6 bases, J shed 4 bases, and the junction held 10 bases outside the gene matches. The CDR3 runs 15 residues. Germline values: CDR1 MNHEY, CDR2 SMNVEV (reference sequence). CDR3 in amino acids: CASRDPGQGAYEQYF. CDR3 nucleotide sequence: TGTGCCAGCAGAGATCCGGGACAGGGAGCTTACGAGCAGTACTTC.

The rearrangement joins TRBV4-2 to TRBJ2-5, with D maybe TRBD2 (6 bases). The V end lost 3 bases, the J end lost 2 bases, and 16 bases lay between the germline ends. The CDR3 has 16 amino acids. Germline V gene sequence: CDR1 LGHNA, CDR2 YNFKEQ. The CDR3 DNA reads TGTGCCAGCAGCCAGATGACAGCTAGCGTTCAAGAGACCCAGTACTTC. Residues: CASSQMTASVQETQYF.

This clone turned up a few times. This chain joins TRBV7-8 and TRBJ1-1, with D perhaps matching TRBD1 (5 bases). The CDR3 has 13 amino acids. The germline gives CDR1 SGHVS, CDR2 FQNEAQ. Trimming took off 1 base at V and 4 bases at J, with 7 bases between the two ends. This chain's CDR3 is CASSLGTLTEAFF. The DNA for the CDR3 is TGTGCCAGCAGCTTAGGGACACTCACTGAAGCTTTCTTT.

The chain has TRBV11-2 and TRBJ2-2; D gene ambiguous. The CDR3 spans 12 residues. The ends were cut back, 5 bases at V and 6 bases at J, with 7 bases in the middle. Germline lookup yields CDR1 SGHAT and CDR2 FQNNGV. This CDR3 reads CASSAGSGELFF. CDR3 sequence (DNA): TGTGCCAGCAGCGCCGGTTCCGGGGAGCTGTTTTTT.

A few counts support this clone. The rearrangement uses TRBV7-9 and TRBJ2-6; weak D call: TRBD1 (5 bases). Germline V gene lookup returns CDR1 SEHNR and CDR2 FQNEAQ (reference sequence). The CDR3 loop spans 15 amino acids. V lost 4 bases to trimming and J lost 0 bases, with 7 bases between them. Written as DNA, the CDR3 is TGTGCCAGCAGCTCGACAGTCTCTGGGGCCAACGTCCTGACTTTC. It codes for CASSSTVSGANVLTF. Variable domain in full (rest from reference TRBV7-9 and TRBJ2-6): DTGVSQNPRHKITKRGQNVTFRCDPISEHNRLYWYRQTLGQGPEFLTYFQNEAQLEKSRLLSDRFSAERPKGSFSTLEIQRTEQGDSAMYLCASSSTVSGANVLTFGAGSRLTVL.

This chain uses TRBV11-2 with TRBJ1-2; possible D gene TRBD1, 5 bases. The V gene lost 5 bases and the J gene lost 4 bases, with 20 bases spanning the gap. The germline V gene has CDR1 SGHAT and CDR2 FQNNGV. The length of the CDR3 is 16 residues. The CDR3: CASSPDRARPGYGYTF. The DNA for the CDR3 is TGTGCCAGCAGCCCCGACAGAGCCCGACCGGGCTATGGCTACACCTTC. The full variable domain, in which reference TRBV11-2 and TRBJ1-2 provide the parts outside the CDR3, is EAGVAQSPRYKIIEKRQSVAFWCNPISGHATLYWYQQILGQGPKLLIQFQNNGVVDDSQLPKDRFSAERLKGVDSTLKIQPAKLEDSAVYLCASSPDRARPGYGYTFGSGTRLTVV.

This chain's CDR3 is CAIRDRGRAANYGYTF. The CDR3 coding sequence is TGTGCCATCAGGGACAGGGGCCGGGCAGCTAACTATGGCTACACCTTC. The gene calls are TRBV10-3 and TRBJ1-2; 9 bases map to TRBD1. Looked up from germline, CDR1 is ENHRY and CDR2 is SYGVKD. There are 16 residues in the CDR3. The J segment lost 0 bases and the V segment lost 6 bases, leaving 8 bases of the junction unmatched.